This T cell receptor beta chain stems from a study of cytomegalovirus exposure and HLA in healthy donors. The PCR employed 60 Vbeta primers together with 13 Jbeta primers. Repertoires were generated with immunoSEQ multiplex PCR, while TCRdb's copy carries only in-frame clones and drops some. The sample shows fewer than 80,000 clones, about 80% of them seen only once. V lost 6 bases to trimming and J lost 5 bases, with 17 bases between them. CDR3 size: 15 residues. The germline V gene encodes CDR1 SGHRS and CDR2 YFSETQ. This chain links TRBV5-1 with TRBJ1-4; D might be TRBD1 (5 bases). The clonotype comes from a man between 18 and 29 years old in good health and CMV-seronegative. The specimen was PBMCs. The CDR3 DNA reads TGCGCCAGCAATTCGCAGGGAATGCCCAATGAAAAACTGTTTTTT. As protein: CASNSQGMPNEKLFF.